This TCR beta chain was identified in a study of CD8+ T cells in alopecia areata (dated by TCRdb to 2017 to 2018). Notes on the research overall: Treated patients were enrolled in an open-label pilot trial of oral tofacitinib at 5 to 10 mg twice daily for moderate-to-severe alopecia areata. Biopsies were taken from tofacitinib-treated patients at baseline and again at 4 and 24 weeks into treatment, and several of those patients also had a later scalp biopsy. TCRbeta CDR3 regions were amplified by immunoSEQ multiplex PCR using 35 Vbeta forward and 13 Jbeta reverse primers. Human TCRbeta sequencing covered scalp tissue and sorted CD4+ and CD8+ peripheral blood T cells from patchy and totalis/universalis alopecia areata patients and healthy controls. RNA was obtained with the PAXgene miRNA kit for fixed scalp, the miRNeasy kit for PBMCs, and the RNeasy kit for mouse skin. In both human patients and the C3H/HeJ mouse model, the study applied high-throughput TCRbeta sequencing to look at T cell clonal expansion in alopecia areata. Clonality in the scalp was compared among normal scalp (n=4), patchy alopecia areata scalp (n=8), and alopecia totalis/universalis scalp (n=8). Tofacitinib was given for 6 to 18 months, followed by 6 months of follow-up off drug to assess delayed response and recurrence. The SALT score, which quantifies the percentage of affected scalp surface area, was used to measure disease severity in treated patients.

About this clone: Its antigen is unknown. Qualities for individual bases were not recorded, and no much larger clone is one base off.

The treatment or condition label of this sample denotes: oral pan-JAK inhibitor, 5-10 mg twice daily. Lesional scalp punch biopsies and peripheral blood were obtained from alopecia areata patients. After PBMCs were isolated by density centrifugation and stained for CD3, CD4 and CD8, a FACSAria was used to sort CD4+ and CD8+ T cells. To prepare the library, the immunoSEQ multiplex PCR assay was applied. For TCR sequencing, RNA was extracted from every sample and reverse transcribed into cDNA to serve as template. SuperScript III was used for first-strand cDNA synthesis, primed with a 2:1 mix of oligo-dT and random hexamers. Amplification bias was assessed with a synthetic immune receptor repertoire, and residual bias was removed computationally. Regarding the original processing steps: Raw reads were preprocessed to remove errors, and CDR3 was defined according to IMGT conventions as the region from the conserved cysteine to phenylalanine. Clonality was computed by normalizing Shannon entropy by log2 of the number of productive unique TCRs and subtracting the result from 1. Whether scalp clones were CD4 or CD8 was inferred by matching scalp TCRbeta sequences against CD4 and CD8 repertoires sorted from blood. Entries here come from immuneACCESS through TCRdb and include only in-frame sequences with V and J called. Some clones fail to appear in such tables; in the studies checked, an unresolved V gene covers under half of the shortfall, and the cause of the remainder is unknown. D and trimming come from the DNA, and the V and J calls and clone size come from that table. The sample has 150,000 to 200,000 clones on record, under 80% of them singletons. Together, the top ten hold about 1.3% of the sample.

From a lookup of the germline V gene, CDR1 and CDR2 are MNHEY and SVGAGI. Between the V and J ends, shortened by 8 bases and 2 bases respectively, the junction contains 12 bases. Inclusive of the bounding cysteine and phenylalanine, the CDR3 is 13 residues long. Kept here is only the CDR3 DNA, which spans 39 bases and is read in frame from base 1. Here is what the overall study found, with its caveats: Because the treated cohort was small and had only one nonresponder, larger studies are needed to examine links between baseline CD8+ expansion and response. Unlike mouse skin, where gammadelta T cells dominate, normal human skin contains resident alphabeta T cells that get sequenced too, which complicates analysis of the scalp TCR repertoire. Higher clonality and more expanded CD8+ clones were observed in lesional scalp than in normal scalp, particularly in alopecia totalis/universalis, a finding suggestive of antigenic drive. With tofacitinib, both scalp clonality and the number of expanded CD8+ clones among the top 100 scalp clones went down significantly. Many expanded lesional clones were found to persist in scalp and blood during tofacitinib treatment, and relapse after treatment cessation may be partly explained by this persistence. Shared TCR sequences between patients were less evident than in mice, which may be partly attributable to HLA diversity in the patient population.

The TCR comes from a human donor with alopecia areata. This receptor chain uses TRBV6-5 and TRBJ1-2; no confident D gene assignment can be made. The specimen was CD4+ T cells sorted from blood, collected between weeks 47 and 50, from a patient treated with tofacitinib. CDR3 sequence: CASVSRKNYGYTF. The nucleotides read TGTGCCAGCGTATCGAGAAAAAACTATGGCTACACCTTC.